This T cell receptor beta chain was identified during a study of blood T cell repertoires in COVID-19. Turning to the study itself: PBMCs, B-cell-depleted T cells, or T cells provided the cDNA or gDNA that made up the material.

How the authors handled the data: Amplified reference gene primers provided the basis for estimating nucleated cell counts. Clones were sequenced by immunoSEQ multiplex PCR, and TCRdb holds only the in-frame ones, with some missing. The V and J calls and the clone size are those of that table, but D and trimming were determined from the DNA. The table records roughly 170,000 clones, about 85% of them present only once. The receptor was isolated from a man between 60 and 75 years old who had recovered from COVID-19. The sample taken for sequencing was peripheral blood.

The CDR3 loop is CASRQQGDDEQYF. The CDR3 DNA sequence: TGTGCCAGCAGGCAACAGGGGGACGACGAGCAGTACTTC. This rearrangement joins TRBV11-3 to TRBJ2-7, with 8 nucleotides matching TRBD1. CDR1 and CDR2 (germline): SGHNT, YENEEA. The CDR3 length is 13 residues. Unmatched junction bases numbered 6, after V lost 6 bases and J lost 5 bases.